What follows are 2 T cell receptor beta chains derived from one specimen sequenced in a study of T-cell memory formation after mild COVID-19. TCRdb redid the calling of the 5' RACE reads with MiXCR, one entry per CDR3 protein. The sample lists hundreds of thousands of distinct CDR3 sequences, less than 20% occurring once. Sequencing was done on a sample of PBMCs or a T cell subset sorted from them (not recorded which). Receptors were obtained from a young man who had mild COVID-19 (a few samples of this study predate the infection). Cell type and time point are not known.

The rearrangement uses TRBV15 and TRBJ1-5; 9 bases align to TRBD1. The CDR3 has 15 amino acids. The V gene end was trimmed by 1 base and the J gene end by 4 bases; junction bases not matched to a gene: 2. The V gene's germline CDR1 is LNHNV and CDR2 YYDKDF (reference sequence). The chain's CDR3 is CATSRAGTGNQPQHF. Here the CDR3 DNA reads TGTGCCACCAGCAGAGCGGGGACAGGGAATCAGCCCCAGCATTTT.

This clonotype was seen at least ten times. The V call is TRBV7-9, the J call TRBJ2-1; D gene unclear. V lost 2 bases and J lost 6, with 2 bases in between. Looked up from germline, CDR1 is SEHNR and CDR2 is FQNEAQ (reference sequence). This CDR3 is 11 amino acids long. The DNA of the CDR3 is TGTGCCAGCAGCTTATTCAATGAGCAGTTCTTC. This codes for CASSLFNEQFF.